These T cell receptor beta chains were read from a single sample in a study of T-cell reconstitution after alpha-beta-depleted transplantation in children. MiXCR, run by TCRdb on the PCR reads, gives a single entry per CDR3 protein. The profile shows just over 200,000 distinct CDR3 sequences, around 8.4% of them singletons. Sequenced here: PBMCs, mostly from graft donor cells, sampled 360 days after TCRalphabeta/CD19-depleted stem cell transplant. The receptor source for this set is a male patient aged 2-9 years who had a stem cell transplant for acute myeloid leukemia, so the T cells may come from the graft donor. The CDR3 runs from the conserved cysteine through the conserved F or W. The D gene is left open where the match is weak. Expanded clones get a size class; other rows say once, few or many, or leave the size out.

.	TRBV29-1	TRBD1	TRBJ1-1	CSVVQGAEAFF	TGCAGCGTTGTACAGGGGGCGGAAGCTTTCTTT
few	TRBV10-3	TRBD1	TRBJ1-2	CAISEIGTVYGYTF	TGTGCCATCAGTGAGATTGGGACAGTCTATGGCTACACCTTC
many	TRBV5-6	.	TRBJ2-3	CASSYSFPDTQYF	TGTGCCAGCAGCTATAGCTTCCCAGATACGCAGTATTTT
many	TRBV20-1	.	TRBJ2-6	CSASEGSGANVLTF	TGCAGTGCTAGTGAGGGGTCGGGGGCCAACGTCCTGACTTTC
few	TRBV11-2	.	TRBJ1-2	CASSSSAGRGDYGYTF	TGTGCCAGCAGCTCTTCGGCCGGGAGGGGAGACTATGGCTACACCTTC
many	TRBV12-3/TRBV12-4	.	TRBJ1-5	CASRLNQGEPQHF	TGTGCCAGCAGACTTAATCAGGGTGAACCCCAGCATTTT
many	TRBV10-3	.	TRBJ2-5	CAISEVYQETQYF	TGTGCCATCAGTGAGGTGTACCAAGAGACCCAGTACTTC
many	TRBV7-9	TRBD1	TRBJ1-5	CASSYDRVNQPQHF	TGTGCCAGCAGCTACGACAGGGTCAATCAGCCCCAGCATTTT
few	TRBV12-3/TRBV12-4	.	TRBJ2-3	CASRFDLTDTQYF	TGTGCCAGCAGATTCGACCTCACAGATACGCAGTATTTT
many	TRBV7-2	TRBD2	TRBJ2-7	CASSLGGERENNEQYF	TGTGCCAGCAGCTTAGGTGGTGAGCGGGAGAACAACGAGCAGTACTTC
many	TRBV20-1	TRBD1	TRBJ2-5	CSAAQDRGSYQETQYF	TGCAGTGCTGCCCAAGACAGGGGGTCGTACCAAGAGACCCAGTACTTC
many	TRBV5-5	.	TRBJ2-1	CASSFEVKEQFF	TGTGCCAGCAGCTTTGAAGTTAAGGAGCAGTTCTTC
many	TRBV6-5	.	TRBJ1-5	CASKGRDNQPQHF	TGTGCCAGCAAGGGCAGGGACAATCAGCCCCAGCATTTT
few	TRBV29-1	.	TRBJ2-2	CSVREELNIGELFF	TGCAGCGTTCGCGAGGAATTGAATATCGGGGAGCTGTTTTTT
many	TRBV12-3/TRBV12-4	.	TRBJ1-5	CASSSLKTDQPQHF	TGTGCCAGCAGTTCCCTCAAAACAGATCAGCCCCAGCATTTT
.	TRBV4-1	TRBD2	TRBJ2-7	CASSQEGTSGLYEQYF	TGCGCCAGCAGCCAAGAAGGGACTAGCGGCCTCTACGAGCAGTACTTC
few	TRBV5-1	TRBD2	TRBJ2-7	CASSSGVLAGGYEQYF	TGCGCCAGCAGCTCGGGAGTACTAGCGGGAGGTTACGAGCAGTACTTC
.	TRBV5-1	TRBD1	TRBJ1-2	CASSVGQARGYGYTF	TGCGCCAGCAGCGTTGGACAGGCGAGAGGCTATGGCTACACCTTC
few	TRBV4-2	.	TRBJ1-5	CASSQQDSNQPQHF	TGTGCCAGCAGCCAACAGGATAGCAATCAGCCCCAGCATTTT
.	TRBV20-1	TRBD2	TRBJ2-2	CSARDHRTSGSTGELFF	TGCAGTGCTAGAGATCACAGGACTAGCGGGAGTACCGGGGAGCTGTTTTTT
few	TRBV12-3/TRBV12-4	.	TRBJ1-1	CASSLILGVRVQNTEAFF	TGTGCCAGCAGTTTAATTTTGGGGGTGAGGGTCCAGAACACTGAAGCTTTCTTT
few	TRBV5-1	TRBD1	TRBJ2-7	CASSLPRGQANSYEQYF	TGCGCCAGCAGCTTGCCCAGGGGGCAGGCGAATTCCTACGAGCAGTACTTC
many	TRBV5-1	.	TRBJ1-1	CASREVNTEAFF	TGCGCCAGCAGGGAGGTGAACACTGAAGCTTTCTTT
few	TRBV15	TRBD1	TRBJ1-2	CATSSPGQGDGYTF	TGTGCCACCAGCAGTCCGGGACAGGGGGACGGCTACACCTTC
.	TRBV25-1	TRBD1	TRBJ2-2	CASSGTGAGELFF	TGTGCCAGCAGTGGGACAGGGGCCGGGGAGCTGTTTTTT
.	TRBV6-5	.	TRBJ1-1	CASSYSGPYEAFF	TGTGCCAGCAGTTACTCAGGACCATATGAAGCTTTCTTT
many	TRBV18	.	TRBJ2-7	CASRGNEQYF	TGTGCCAGCCGGGGAAACGAGCAGTACTTC
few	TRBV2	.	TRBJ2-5	CASRDGPGAQYF	TGTGCCAGCAGAGATGGGCCCGGGGCCCAGTACTTC
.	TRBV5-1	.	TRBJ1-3	CASSWSSRASSGNTIYF	TGCGCCAGCAGCTGGAGTTCACGGGCCTCCTCTGGAAACACCATATATTTT
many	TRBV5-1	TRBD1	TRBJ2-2	CASSLWTGLGELFF	TGCGCCAGCAGCCTATGGACAGGCCTCGGGGAGCTGTTTTTT
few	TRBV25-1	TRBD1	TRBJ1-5	CASSEYILQDRVNQPQHF	TGTGCCAGCAGTGAATATATTCTACAGGACAGGGTTAATCAGCCCCAGCATTTT
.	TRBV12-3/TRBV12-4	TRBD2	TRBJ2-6	CASSLAEVAGISGANVLTF	TGTGCCAGCAGTTTAGCCGAGGTAGCGGGAATCTCTGGGGCCAACGTCCTGACTTTC
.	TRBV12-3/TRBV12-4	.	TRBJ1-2	CASTRELGYGYTF	TGTGCCAGCACCAGGGAACTGGGATATGGCTACACCTTC